These 14 T cell receptor beta chains were all obtained from the same sample, sequenced in a study of T cells after yellow fever vaccination. TCRdb called the 5' RACE reads again in MiXCR, with one record for every CDR3 protein. The sample shows 340,000 or so distinct CDR3 sequences, under 15% of them seen only once. The sequencing here drew on CD4+ T cells sorted from PBMCs, taken 15 days after the yellow fever booster vaccination. The receptors derive from a man between 18 and 35 years old who received the YFV17D yellow fever vaccine.

This clonotype has at least ten counts. The V call is TRBV7-6, the J call TRBJ1-1, with 7 bases aligning to TRBD1. The CDR3 is 16 amino acids. Per the germline V gene, CDR1 is SGHVS and CDR2 is FNYEAQ. J gave up 5 bases and V 5 bases, and 14 bases lay outside the gene matches. This chain's CDR3 is CASSPRQGWYNTEAFF. DNA of the CDR3: TGTGCCAGCAGCCCCCGACAGGGTTGGTATAATACTGAAGCTTTCTTT.

This clonotype has a count of ten or more. This chain links TRBV3-1 with TRBJ1-4; TRBD1 matches at 8 bases. This CDR3 region has 12 residues. V lost 4 bases and J lost 13; bases outside the gene matches: 5. Germline V gene sequence: CDR1 LGHDT, CDR2 YNNKEL (reference sequence). The CDR3 region has the DNA TGTGCCAGCAGCCCCGGGACAGGAAGACTGTTTTTT. This gives the protein CASSPGTGRLFF. The variable domain in full, completed from reference TRBV3-1 and TRBJ1-4, reads DTAVSQTPKYLVTQMGNDKSIKCEQNLGHDTMYWYKQDSKKFLKIMFSYNNKELIINETVPNRFSPKSPDKAHLNLHINSLELGDSAVYFCASSPGTGRLFFGSGTQLSVL.

This clonotype was counted many times. The rearrangement uses TRBV9 and TRBJ2-1; no clear D. CDR1 and CDR2 from the germline V gene are SGDLS and YYNGEE. The V end lost 0 bases, the J end lost 0 bases, and 7 bases lay between the germline ends. The length of the CDR3 is 15 residues. The CDR3 loop reads CASSVDAGSYNEQFF. CDR3 nucleotide sequence: TGTGCCAGCAGCGTAGATGCTGGCTCCTACAATGAGCAGTTCTTC.

The chain employs TRBV3-1 and TRBJ2-3, with TRBD1 matching over 9 bases. The CDR3 runs to 15 residues. Looked up from germline, CDR1 is LGHDT and CDR2 is YNNKEL (reference sequence). J lost 6 bases, V lost 0 bases, and 4 bases had no gene match. This chain's CDR3 is CASSQDTGGWDTQYF. In DNA form, the CDR3 reads TGTGCCAGCAGCCAAGATACAGGGGGCTGGGATACGCAGTATTTT.

This clonotype was counted only a few times. V and J are TRBV20-1 and TRBJ1-5; D gene ambiguous. This CDR3 is 14 amino acids long. V dropped 6 bases and J dropped 9 bases, with 21 bases sitting between them. Germline CDR1 is DFQATT and CDR2 is SNEGSKA (reference sequence). The CDR3 region has the DNA TGCAGTGCCACGAGCGAGGAGATGTCGCGGCCCCAGCATTTT. Protein product: CSATSEEMSRPQHF.

This clonotype was counted only a few times. The chain joins TRBV6-2 or TRBV6-3 to TRBJ2-1, with a tentative D call TRBD1 (6 bases). The germline gives CDR1 MNHEY, CDR2 SVGEGT. V gave up 8 bases and J gave up 4 bases, with 15 bases separating them. The CDR3 covers 14 residues. CDR3 protein: CASVDSFFYNEQFF. The CDR3 DNA is TGTGCCAGCGTGGACAGCTTCTTTTACAATGAGCAGTTCTTC.

In its sample, this clonotype was seen a few times. The chain carries TRBV20-1 and TRBJ1-6, with 10 bases aligning to TRBD1. The CDR3 contains 13 residues. V lost 6 bases and J lost 8; bases outside the gene matches: 4. CDR1 is DFQATT and CDR2 is SNEGSKA in the germline V gene (reference sequence). CDR3 bases: TGCAGTGCCGCCGGGACAGGGGATTCACCCCTCCACTTT. As protein: CSAAGTGDSPLHF.

This rearrangement joins TRBV6-1 to TRBJ1-3, with TRBD1 as a possible D gene (5 bases). Germline values: CDR1 MNHNS, CDR2 SASEGT. With 1 base removed from V and 0 bases from J, the gap between germline ends came to 10 bases. The length of the CDR3 is 16 residues. CDR3 region: CASSEGGGSSGNTIYF. In DNA form, the CDR3 reads TGTGCCAGCAGTGAAGGGGGGGGGAGCTCTGGAAACACCATATATTTT.

The rearrangement links TRBV6-1 to TRBJ1-1; D is unclear. V gave up 7 bases and J gave up 11 bases, with 11 bases separating them. The CDR3 is 10 amino acids. The germline V gene has CDR1 MNHNS and CDR2 SASEGT. The DNA for the CDR3 is TGTGCCAGCAAGAACATCGGGGCTTTCTTT. Residues: CASKNIGAFF.

The rearrangement links TRBV12-3 or TRBV12-4 to TRBJ1-5, with 7 bases aligning to TRBD1. The CDR3 is 15 residues long. V lost 8 bases to trimming and J lost 0 bases; unmatched junction nucleotides: 7. DNA for the CDR3: TGTGCCAGCCGACGGGACAGTTATAGCAATCAGCCCCAGCATTTT. It is translated as CASRRDSYSNQPQHF.

In this sample, this clonotype turned up a few times. V usage is TRBV7-3 and J usage is TRBJ2-3, with 8 nucleotides matching TRBD2. The CDR3 consists of 15 residues. From germline, CDR1 is SGHTA and CDR2 FQGTGA. Trimming cost V 5 bases and J 4 bases; bases outside gene matches: 8. In DNA form, the CDR3 reads TGTGCCAGCAGCCGCGGGGGGTTTGGCGCAGATACGCAGTATTTT. It translates to CASSRGGFGADTQYF.

CDR3 DNA: TGCGCCAGCTCGAGCACGGTCGGCTCCTACGAGCAGTACTTC. This codes for CASSSTVGSYEQYF. V and J are TRBV5-1 and TRBJ2-7; no clear D. V lost 7 bases, J lost 0 bases, and 14 bases lay in between. Germline loops: CDR1 SGHRS, CDR2 YFSETQ. This CDR3 has 14 amino acids.

This clonotype has a count of ten or more. The CDR3 loop reads CASSQDTRGVRGYTF. CDR3 coding DNA: TGCGCCAGCAGCCAAGATACAAGAGGGGTCCGTGGCTACACCTTC. The V and J genes are TRBV4-1 and TRBJ1-2, with D possibly being TRBD1 (5 bases). CDR3 size: 15 residues. V lost 0 bases, J lost 7 bases, and 15 bases lay in between. Germline CDR1 is MGHRA and CDR2 is YSYEKL.

Comment on this clonotype: This likely traces to a read error, being one base from a far larger clone. The chain carries TRBV5-4 and TRBJ1-5; D gene unclear. The CDR3 contains 14 residues. With 0 bases removed from V and 5 bases from J, the gap between germline ends came to 9 bases. Germline CDR1 SGHNT, CDR2 YYREEE (reference sequence). CDR3: CASSLGGGYQPQHF. As DNA, the CDR3 is TGTGCCAGCAGCTTGGGAGGAGGATATCAGCCCCAGCATTTT.